The 12 T cell receptor beta chains listed next were all sequenced from one sample in a study of blood T cell repertoires in COVID-19. Clones were sequenced by immunoSEQ multiplex PCR, and TCRdb holds only the in-frame ones, with some missing. The sample records approximately 250,000 clones, around 93% being singletons. The sequenced sample was PBMCs or T cells enriched from blood (not recorded which). The receptor set was obtained from a man in his forties who had been exposed to COVID-19.

The chain carries TRBV5-1 and TRBJ1-1; D is uncertain. Germline CDR1 reads SGHRS; CDR2 reads YFSETQ. The CDR3 is 14 residues long. Trimming cost V 3 bases and J 4 bases, with 13 bases left between them. CDR3 sequence reads: CASSWGADGTEAFF. DNA of the CDR3: TGCGCCAGCAGCTGGGGAGCGGACGGCACTGAAGCTTTCTTT.

V usage is TRBV3-1 (or the pseudogene TRBV3-2) and J usage is TRBJ2-2, with 7 bases matching TRBD2. With V trimmed by 4 bases and J by 0 bases, 8 bases remained unmatched. Germline CDR1 and CDR2: LGHDT and YNNKEL (reference sequence). The CDR3 loop spans 17 amino acids. The CDR3 here is CASSRPLAATNTGELFF. The CDR3 DNA follows: TGTGCCAGCAGCCGCCCTCTAGCGGCCACGAACACCGGGGAGCTGTTTTTT.

The rearrangement joins TRBV6-4 to TRBJ2-1; TRBD2 agrees at 7 bases. This CDR3 comprises 15 residues. Germline assignment: CDR1 MRHNA and CDR2 SNTAGT. V shed 6 bases, J shed 1 base, and the junction held 6 bases outside the gene matches. DNA of the CDR3: TGTGCCAGCAGCGGGGAAGCGGGATCCTACAATGAGCAGTTCTTC. Its protein is CASSGEAGSYNEQFF.

The chain joins TRBV29-1 to TRBJ2-1; possibly TRBD2 for D (5 bases). Trimming shortened V by 5 bases and J by 0 bases, and 11 bases separated the two germline ends. CDR3 size: 14 residues. Germline assignment: CDR1 SQVTM and CDR2 ANQGSEA. The CDR3 DNA reads TGCAGCGTTTTCGGGGAGAGCTCCTACAATGAGCAGTTCTTC. Its translation is CSVFGESSYNEQFF.

This clone has just a few counts. The rearrangement joins TRBV28 to TRBJ1-4; 12 nucleotides agree with TRBD1. The V segment lost 4 bases and the J segment 10 bases; nucleotides outside the gene matches: 10. The germline CDR1 and CDR2 sequences are MDHEN and SYDVKM. CDR3 length: 16 amino acids. CDR3 residues: CASSSPRGTGGRKLFF. DNA of the CDR3: TGTGCCAGCAGTTCCCCAAGAGGGACAGGGGGCCGAAAACTGTTTTTT.

V and J are TRBV4-1 and TRBJ1-3; possibly TRBD1 for D (6 bases). Germline values: CDR1 MGHRA, CDR2 YSYEKL. V gave up 1 base and J gave up 3 bases, with 16 bases separating them. The CDR3 loop spans 17 amino acids. The CDR3 reads CASSQVSGPGDGNTIYF. The CDR3 DNA reads as TGCGCCAGCAGCCAAGTTTCGGGTCCAGGGGATGGAAACACCATATATTTT.

V gene TRBV15 combines with J gene TRBJ2-7; D is undetermined. V was trimmed by 5 bases and J by 2 bases, leaving 16 bases between them. This CDR3 has 15 amino acids. In germline, CDR1 is LNHNV, CDR2 YYDKDF (reference sequence). The chain's CDR3 is CATSSDTQTTYEQYF. The CDR3 coding sequence is TGTGCCACCAGCTCCGACACCCAAACAACCTACGAGCAGTACTTC.

V is TRBV6-1 and J is TRBJ1-6, with a possible D match to TRBD1 (5 bases). Trimming stripped 1 base from V and 7 bases from J, with 14 bases between. The CDR3 has 16 residues. The germline V gene has CDR1 MNHNS and CDR2 SASEGT. CDR3 in amino acids: CASSEDNRGGNSPLHF. DNA of the CDR3: TGTGCCAGCAGTGAAGATAATAGGGGCGGAAATTCACCCCTCCACTTT.

The rearrangement links TRBV5-6 to TRBJ1-2, with 10 bases identical to TRBD1. The CDR3 length is 15 residues. Germline values: CDR1 SGHDT, CDR2 YYEEEE. The ends lost 3 bases at V and 4 bases at J; junction bases unmatched: 6. The CDR3: CASSWGQGRVYGYTF. The CDR3 DNA reads TGTGCCAGCAGCTGGGGACAGGGGAGAGTCTATGGCTACACCTTC.

The genes are TRBV16 and TRBJ1-3; perhaps TRBD1 as D (5 bases). The CDR3 runs 16 residues. Trimming stripped 5 bases from V and 0 bases from J, with 14 bases between. Per germline, CDR1 KGHSY and CDR2 FQNENV. The DNA of the CDR3 is TGTGCCAGCAGCACTTCTCCCGGGGGCTCTGGAAACACCATATATTTT. Translated: CASSTSPGGSGNTIYF.

This clone was seen a handful of times. The J gene is TRBJ1-1, the V gene TRBV9, with D unclear. The CDR3 sequence is 13 residues long. Germline V gene lookup returns CDR1 SGDLS and CDR2 YYNGEE. Trimming pared 3 bases from V and 1 base from J, leaving 7 bases between. In DNA form, the CDR3 reads TGTGCCAGCAGCGGCGCCGGGAACACTGAAGCTTTCTTT. Translated, it gives CASSGAGNTEAFF.

This chain connects TRBV5-1 to TRBJ2-3; D is unclear. Germline V gene sequence: CDR1 SGHRS, CDR2 YFSETQ. CDR3 length: 13 amino acids. Between the trimmed V and J ends, which lost 4 bases and 2 bases, there was a span of 8 bases. The CDR3 sequence is CASSRLVTDTQYF. The CDR3 region has the DNA TGCGCCAGCAGCCGGTTGGTCACAGATACGCAGTATTTT.